Presented here are 18 T cell receptor beta chains from one specimen sequenced in a study of Graves' ophthalmopathy and Graves' hyperthyroidism. RNA transcripts served as template for amplifying TCR beta CDR3 sequences. An initial RT-PCR round employing HTBI primers preceded a second-round multiplex PCR. Each CDR3 protein gets one entry after TCRdb re-called the multiplex PCR reads with MiXCR. The sample includes about 150,000 distinct CDR3 sequences, 37% of them seen just once. Sequencing used peripheral blood. These receptors originate from a woman aged 40 to 50 with Graves' ophthalmopathy.

This clonotype occurred many times. V is TRBV12-3 or TRBV12-4 and J is TRBJ2-2; D is unresolved. The CDR3 loop spans 14 amino acids. V was pared by 6 bases and J by 7 bases, with 15 bases between. Here the CDR3 DNA reads TGTGCCAGCAGCCCACAATCTGGTGTCGGGGAGCTGTTTTTT. This sequence encodes CASSPQSGVGELFF.

This clonotype was seen ten or more times. V and J are TRBV14 and TRBJ1-1; TRBD1 agrees at 7 bases. The CDR3 is made up of 17 amino acids. With V trimmed by 0 bases and J by 1 base, 8 bases remained unmatched. Germline assignment: CDR1 SGHDN and CDR2 FVKESK. The CDR3 DNA sequence: TGTGCCAGCAGCCAAGAGGGGACAGACCCGTGGAACACTGAAGCTTTCTTT. This translates into CASSQEGTDPWNTEAFF.

The sample holds many counts of this clonotype. The chain is built from TRBV6-5 and TRBJ1-6; D unclear. The V end lost 2 bases, the J end lost 7 bases, and 6 bases lay between the germline ends. Per the germline V gene, CDR1 is MNHEY and CDR2 is SVGAGI. The CDR3 sequence is 13 residues long. CDR3 DNA: TGTGCCAGCAGTTACGTACTAAATTCACCCCTCCACTTT. This codes for CASSYVLNSPLHF.

V gene TRBV12-3 or TRBV12-4 combines with J gene TRBJ1-2; D call uncertain. V lost 9 bases and J 1 base, leaving 24 bases between the germline ends. The CDR3 spans 17 residues. The CDR3 spells CASCPLDRDPDNYGYTF. The CDR3 nucleotides read TGTGCCAGTTGCCCTCTTGATCGCGACCCAGATAACTATGGCTACACCTTC.

This clonotype was found many times. A read error is possible here, since a much larger clone lies one base away. V usage is TRBV6-1 and J usage is TRBJ1-6, with 7 bases lining up with TRBD1. Germline CDR1 and CDR2: MNHNS and SASEGT. The CDR3 consists of 15 residues. In nucleotides, the CDR3 is TGTGCCAGCAGCGCCAGGAGACAGGGATCTGTACCCCCCCACTTT. Protein: CASSARRQGSVPPHF.

The sample holds many counts of this clonotype. The chain is built from TRBV19 and TRBJ1-1; D is unclear. Germline V gene data show CDR1 as LNHDA and CDR2 as SQIVND (reference sequence). This CDR3 has 11 residues. V dropped 3 bases and J dropped 6 bases, with 5 bases sitting between them. Here the CDR3 reads CASSMGSEAFF. The CDR3 coding sequence is TGTGCCAGTAGTATGGGGTCTGAAGCTTTCTTT.

This clonotype occurred many times. V gene TRBV20-1 combines with J gene TRBJ1-1; D remains ambiguous. Between the trimmed V and J ends, which lost 2 bases and 0 bases, there was a span of 13 bases. Germline CDR1 DFQATT, CDR2 SNEGSKA (reference sequence). The CDR3 consists of 15 residues. The CDR3 nucleotides are TGCAGTGCTAGAAGGCCCAAGATAATGAACACTGAAGCTTTCTTT. Translating it yields CSARRPKIMNTEAFF.

This rearrangement joins TRBV4-2 to TRBJ2-7; the D gene is possibly TRBD1 (5 bases). This CDR3 has 18 amino acids. CDR1 LGHNA and CDR2 YNFKEQ come from the germline V gene. The V and J ends lost 4 bases and 3 bases respectively, with 25 bases between them. The CDR3 DNA reads as TGTGCCAGCAGCCGACCCCCTGGGGCAGCCAATCTAATCTACGAGCAGTACTTC. Translating gives CASSRPPGAANLIYEQYF.

This clonotype has at least ten counts. This chain uses TRBV19 with TRBJ1-2; TRBD1 is a possible D gene (5 bases). The CDR3 is 15 residues long. CDR1 and CDR2 from the germline V gene are LNHDA and SQIVND (reference sequence). V was clipped by 9 bases and J by 0 bases, with 17 bases between them. In nucleotides, the CDR3 is TGTGCCAGCTCACCTGGGGCAGTTTCTAACTATGGCTACACCTTC. Translated: CASSPGAVSNYGYTF.

The chain recombines TRBV12-3 or TRBV12-4 with TRBJ2-5; D possibly corresponds to TRBD2 (6 bases). Trimming shortened V by 5 bases and J by 5 bases, and 15 bases separated the two germline ends. CDR3 size: 14 residues. The CDR3 is CASSPGLNGETQYF. For the CDR3, the DNA is TGTGCCAGCAGTCCCGGACTAAATGGGGAGACCCAGTACTTC.

Ten or more counts support this clonotype. The rearrangement joins TRBV28 to TRBJ2-7, with a tentative D call TRBD2 (6 bases). Deletions cut 6 bases from V and 3 bases from J, with 15 bases between. CDR1 and CDR2 (germline): MDHEN, SYDVKM. This CDR3 comprises 14 residues. This chain's CDR3 is CASRRGGMFYEQYF. The CDR3, as DNA: TGTGCCAGCAGGCGGGGTGGAATGTTCTACGAGCAGTACTTC. The variable domain in full, completed from reference TRBV28 and TRBJ2-7, reads DVKVTQSSRYLVKRTGEKVFLECVQDMDHENMFWYRQDPGLGLRLIYFSYDVKMKEKGDIPEGYSVSREKKERFSLILESASTNQTSMYLCASRRGGMFYEQYFGPGTRLTVT.

The chain joins TRBV19 to TRBJ1-6; 7 bases are shared with TRBD1. Germline loops: CDR1 LNHDA, CDR2 SQIVND (reference sequence). The CDR3 covers 16 residues. Unmatched junction bases numbered 13, after V lost 4 bases and J lost 10 bases. CDR3: CASSSAGGRGVSPLHF. The CDR3 DNA sequence: TGTGCCAGTAGTAGCGCAGGGGGTCGGGGCGTCTCACCCCTCCACTTT.

The gene calls are TRBV28 and TRBJ2-7; 9 positions match TRBD1. The CDR3 is 14 amino acids. Trimming at V came to 7 bases and at J to 1 base, leaving 5 bases not matched to a gene. Germline V gene sequence: CDR1 MDHEN, CDR2 SYDVKM. This chain's CDR3 is CASIEQGASYEQYF. The CDR3 bases are TGTGCCAGCATCGAACAGGGGGCATCCTACGAGCAGTACTTC.

This clonotype was recorded at least ten times. The CDR3 region is CSVEGLAGGDYEQYF. The DNA for the CDR3 is TGCAGCGTTGAGGGGCTAGCGGGAGGGGATTACGAGCAGTACTTC. The chain is built from TRBV29-1 and TRBJ2-7; TRBD2 agrees at 12 bases. The CDR3 is 15 residues long. The ends lost 3 bases at V and 4 bases at J; junction bases unmatched: 7. Germline-derived CDR1 and CDR2 are SQVTM and ANQGSEA.

This clonotype has at least ten counts. The chain employs TRBV30 and TRBJ2-2, with D perhaps matching TRBD1 or TRBD2 (5 bases each). The CDR3 length is 13 residues. V lost 1 base, J lost 6 bases, and 9 bases lay in between. The germline V gene encodes CDR1 GTSNPN and CDR2 SVGIG (reference sequence). The CDR3 region has the DNA TGTGCCTGGAGTGCTGTGGGGGCCGGGGAGCTGTTTTTT. Its protein is CAWSAVGAGELFF.

This clonotype was detected only once. This chain uses TRBV28 with TRBJ2-7; possible D gene TRBD1, 6 bases. Between the trimmed V and J ends, which lost 5 bases and 3 bases, there was a span of 14 bases. The CDR3 extends over 14 amino acids. Germline CDR1 and CDR2: MDHEN and SYDVKM. The CDR3 here is CASSPHRVIYEQYF. CDR3 DNA: TGTGCCAGCAGTCCTCACAGGGTAATCTACGAGCAGTACTTC.

The rearrangement links TRBV28 to TRBJ1-1; TRBD1 might be the D (6 bases). This CDR3 has 13 residues. Trimming stripped 3 bases from V and 6 bases from J, with 11 bases between. The germline gives CDR1 MDHEN, CDR2 SYDVKM. The CDR3 nucleotides read TGTGCCAGCAGTTTTAAGGGGGTTTCTGAAGCTTTCTTT. This encodes CASSFKGVSEAFF.

At least ten counts were recorded for this clonotype. V is TRBV20-1 and J is TRBJ2-7; 7 nucleotides agree with TRBD1. V was clipped by 5 bases and J by 7 bases; unmatched bases: 5. The V gene's germline CDR1 is DFQATT and CDR2 SNEGSKA (reference sequence). The CDR3 consists of 11 residues. CDR3 amino acids: CSAPTGEEQYF. The CDR3 DNA is TGCAGTGCTCCTACAGGGGAGGAGCAGTACTTC.